This TCR beta chain derives from a study of blood T cell repertoires in COVID-19. CDR3 length: 12 residues. The J segment lost 4 bases and the V segment lost 6 bases, leaving 2 bases of the junction unmatched. CDR1 and CDR2 (germline): LNHDA, SQIVND (reference sequence). The sample holds a few counts of this clone. The table came from immunoSEQ multiplex PCR; TCRdb's copy has only in-frame clones and leaves some out. The sample includes about 300,000 clones, about nine tenths of them seen just once. The sample consisted of PBMCs or T cells enriched from blood (not recorded which). This TCR was recovered from a woman aged 18 to 35 who had recovered from COVID-19. The V and J genes are TRBV19 and TRBJ1-2; the match to TRBD1 covers 7 bases. CDR3 amino acids: CASRDRLYGYTF. In DNA form, the CDR3 reads TGTGCCAGTAGGGACAGGCTCTATGGCTACACCTTC. Combining the CDR3 with reference TRBV19 and TRBJ1-2 gives the whole variable domain DGGITQSPKYLFRKEGQNVTLSCEQNLNHDAMYWYRQDPGQGLRLIYYSQIVNDFQKGDIAEGYSVSREKKESFPLTVTSAQKNPTAFYLCASRDRLYGYTFGSGTRLTVV.